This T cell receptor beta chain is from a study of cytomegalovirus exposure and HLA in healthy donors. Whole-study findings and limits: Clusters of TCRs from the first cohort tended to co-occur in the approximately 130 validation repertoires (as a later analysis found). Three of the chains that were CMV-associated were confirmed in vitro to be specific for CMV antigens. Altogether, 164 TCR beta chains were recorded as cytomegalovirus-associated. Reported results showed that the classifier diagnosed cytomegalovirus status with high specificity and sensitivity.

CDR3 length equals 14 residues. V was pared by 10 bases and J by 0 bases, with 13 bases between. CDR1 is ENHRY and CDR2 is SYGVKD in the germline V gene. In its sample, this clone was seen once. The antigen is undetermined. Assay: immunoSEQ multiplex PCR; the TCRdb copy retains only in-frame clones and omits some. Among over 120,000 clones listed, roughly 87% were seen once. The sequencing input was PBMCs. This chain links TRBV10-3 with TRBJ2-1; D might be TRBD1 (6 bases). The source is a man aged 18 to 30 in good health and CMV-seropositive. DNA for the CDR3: TGTGCCACCACTGGACAGCCCTCCTACAATGAGCAGTTCTTC. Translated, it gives CATTGQPSYNEQFF.